A single sample is the source of the 26 T cell receptor beta chains below, sequenced in a study of OX40 agonist ivuxolimab in advanced cancers. The table came from immunoSEQ multiplex PCR; TCRdb's copy has only in-frame clones and leaves some out. The repertoire holds 75,000 to 100,000 clones, with approximately 88% as singletons. The sequenced sample was CD4+ or CD8+ T cells sorted from blood, obtained in a trial of the OX40 agonist ivuxolimab. The receptors here all came from an adult with an advanced solid tumor such as melanoma, head and neck, liver or kidney cancer.

This clone was seen a single time. The rearrangement uses TRBV7-6 and TRBJ1-5; the D gene is possibly TRBD1 (5 bases). CDR1 and CDR2 (germline): SGHVS, FNYEAQ. CDR3 length: 14 amino acids. V lost 2 bases and J lost 4, with 9 bases in between. The CDR3 region has the DNA TGTGCCAGCAGCTTACAGGGCAATAATCAGCCCCAGCATTTT. This gives the protein CASSLQGNNQPQHF.

This clone was seen just once. The chain recombines TRBV18 with TRBJ2-7; maybe TRBD1 (6 bases). Deletions cut 6 bases from V and 2 bases from J, with 11 bases between. Germline-derived CDR1 and CDR2 are KGHSH and LQKENI. The CDR3 is 13 residues long. Here the CDR3 reads CASSAGAPYEQYV. The CDR3 nucleotides are TGTGCCAGCTCCGCAGGGGCCCCCTACGAGCAGTACGTC.

The chain employs TRBV19 and TRBJ1-2; no reliable D call. The germline V gene encodes CDR1 LNHDA and CDR2 SQIVND (reference sequence). The CDR3 contains 13 residues. V dropped 2 bases and J dropped 7 bases, with 11 bases sitting between them. CDR3 nucleotide sequence: TGTGCCAGTAGTATAAAGAGAGTGAGTGGCTACACCTTC. Translation: CASSIKRVSGYTF. The complete variable domain, with remaining parts taken from reference TRBV19 and TRBJ1-2, reads DGGITQSPKYLFRKEGQNVTLSCEQNLNHDAMYWYRQDPGQGLRLIYYSQIVNDFQKGDIAEGYSVSREKKESFPLTVTSAQKNPTAFYLCASSIKRVSGYTFGSGTRLTVV.

The rearrangement uses TRBV5-5 and TRBJ1-1; 9 bases map to TRBD1. V gave up 4 bases and J gave up 2 bases; unmatched junction bases: 9. From germline, CDR1 is SGHKS and CDR2 YYEKEE (reference sequence). The CDR3 has 16 residues. The DNA for the CDR3 is TGTGCCAGCAGCGTACAGGGGGCGGGGATAAACACTGAAGCTTTCTTT. Translating gives CASSVQGAGINTEAFF.

This rearrangement joins TRBV5-1 to TRBJ1-5, with 9 bases fitting TRBD1. This CDR3 has 15 amino acids. V lost 0 bases and J lost 4; bases outside the gene matches: 2. CDR1 is SGHRS and CDR2 is YFSETQ in the germline V gene. DNA of the CDR3: TGCGCCAGCAGCTTGGGGACAGGGGCGAATCAGCCCCAGCATTTT. It translates to CASSLGTGANQPQHF.

CDR3 region: CASSTGTGGWYGYTF. In nucleotides, the CDR3 is TGCGCCAGCAGTACCGGGACAGGGGGATGGTATGGCTACACCTTC. The rearrangement joins TRBV5-1 to TRBJ1-2; 11 bases are shared with TRBD1. The CDR3 loop spans 15 amino acids. Trimming at V came to 5 bases and at J to 5 bases, leaving 8 bases not matched to a gene. Looked up from germline, CDR1 is SGHRS and CDR2 is YFSETQ.

The chain uses TRBV18 and TRBJ2-7; weak D call: TRBD1 (5 bases). The V gene's germline CDR1 is KGHSH and CDR2 LQKENI. The CDR3 consists of 14 residues. Between the trimmed V and J ends, which lost 2 bases and 0 bases, there was a span of 8 bases. CDR3 loop: CASSPLDSSYEQYF. The CDR3 nucleotides are TGTGCCAGCTCACCATTAGACAGCTCCTACGAGCAGTACTTC. Combining the CDR3 with reference TRBV18 and TRBJ2-7 gives the whole variable domain NAGVMQNPRHLVRRRGQEARLRCSPMKGHSHVYWYRQLPEEGLKFMVYLQKENIIDESGMPKERFSAEFPKEGPSILRIQQVVRGDSAAYFCASSPLDSSYEQYFGPGTRLTVT.

CDR3 region: CASGPDGELQPQHF. The CDR3 DNA reads TGTGCTAGTGGCCCGGACGGGGAACTACAGCCCCAGCATTTT. This chain joins TRBV12-5 and TRBJ1-5; D is ambiguous. Trimming pared 6 bases from V and 7 bases from J, leaving 16 bases between. There are 14 residues in the CDR3. Germline CDR1 LGHNT, CDR2 FRNRAP.

This chain uses TRBV5-1 with TRBJ2-7; D gene uncertain. Germline loops: CDR1 SGHRS, CDR2 YFSETQ. Trimming took 4 bases from V and 6 from J, leaving 17 bases between them. CDR3 length: 14 amino acids. For the CDR3, the DNA is TGCGCCAGCAGCCCGGAAATGGAAGGGTCCGAGCAGTACGTC. Amino acid sequence: CASSPEMEGSEQYV.

This chain joins TRBV7-8 and TRBJ2-1, with 8 bases that match TRBD2. The CDR3 is 14 residues long. The V gene's germline CDR1 is SGHVS and CDR2 FQNEAQ. J lost 5 bases, V lost 5 bases, and 5 bases had no gene match. Here the CDR3 DNA reads TGTGCCAGCAGCCCCGGGGGGGGGCACAATGAGCAGTTCTTC. Protein: CASSPGGGHNEQFF.

The chain carries TRBV18 and TRBJ2-3, with TRBD2 matching over 10 bases. The germline gives CDR1 KGHSH, CDR2 LQKENI. Trimming at V came to 0 bases and at J to 4 bases, leaving 4 bases not matched to a gene. The CDR3 runs to 16 residues. DNA for the CDR3: TGTGCCAGCTCACCACCGAGTAGCGGGGGGTCAGATACGCAGTATTTT. Its translation is CASSPPSSGGSDTQYF.

This clone was seen once. The V gene is TRBV30, the J gene TRBJ2-1; TRBD2 agrees at 8 bases. The V segment lost 4 bases and the J segment 8 bases; nucleotides outside the gene matches: 10. The CDR3 extends over 14 amino acids. Germline CDR1 is GTSNPN and CDR2 is SVGIG (reference sequence). The CDR3 loop reads CAWNAGGPPDEQFF. CDR3 in DNA: TGTGCCTGGAACGCGGGGGGTCCTCCAGATGAGCAGTTCTTC.

This clone was recorded once. J is TRBJ1-1 and V is TRBV5-1; possible D gene TRBD1, 5 bases. Germline V gene sequence: CDR1 SGHRS, CDR2 YFSETQ. With 0 bases removed from V and 9 bases from J, the gap between germline ends came to 18 bases. The CDR3 runs to 15 residues. The chain's CDR3 is CASSLVGNNQGKAFF. The CDR3 coding sequence is TGCGCCAGCAGCTTGGTTGGGAATAACCAGGGAAAAGCTTTCTTT.

This chain links TRBV6-5 with TRBJ2-3; D is unresolved. This CDR3 is 13 amino acids long. CDR1 is MNHEY and CDR2 is SVGAGI in the germline V gene. Trimming pared 0 bases from V and 3 bases from J, leaving 4 bases between. The CDR3 sequence is CASSYSGTDTQYF. CDR3 DNA: TGTGCCAGCAGTTACTCGGGAACAGATACGCAGTATTTT.

The CDR3 DNA follows: TGCGCCAGCAGCTTAACGGGACAGGGTTCCCTAGATGGGGCCAACGTCCTGACTTTC. It encodes CASSLTGQGSLDGANVLTF. V usage is TRBV5-1 and J usage is TRBJ2-6; 9 bases fit TRBD1. J lost 3 bases, V lost 2 bases, and 12 bases had no gene match. Looked up from germline, CDR1 is SGHRS and CDR2 is YFSETQ. This CDR3 is 19 amino acids long. The entire variable domain, with the rest obtained from reference TRBV5-1 and TRBJ2-6, is as follows: KAGVTQTPRYLIKTRGQQVTLSCSPISGHRSVSWYQQTPGQGLQFLFEYFSETQRNKGNFPGRFSGRQFSNSRSEMNVSTLELGDSALYLCASSLTGQGSLDGANVLTFGAGSRLTVL.

V usage is TRBV6-6 and J usage is TRBJ1-2; 8 positions match TRBD1. V was pared by 6 bases and J by 6 bases, with 6 bases of the junction left unmatched. The germline V gene has CDR1 MNHNY and CDR2 SVGAGI (reference sequence). The CDR3 is 13 amino acids. CDR3 loop: CASRRQGSDGYTF. The CDR3 DNA is TGTGCCAGCAGACGACAGGGGAGCGATGGCTACACCTTC.

The rearrangement links TRBV29-1 to TRBJ2-2, with a weak D call TRBD2 (5 bases). The CDR3 loop spans 15 amino acids. V was trimmed by 4 bases and J by 0 bases, leaving 12 bases between them. CDR1 and CDR2 (germline): SQVTM, ANQGSEA. CDR3 nucleotides: TGCAGCGTTGCTTCGGGGAAGACGAACACCGGGGAGCTGTTTTTT. Translating gives CSVASGKTNTGELFF.

The CDR3 sequence: CASSFYPGQGANYGYTF. As DNA, the CDR3 is TGTGCCAGCAGTTTTTACCCGGGACAGGGAGCAAACTATGGCTACACCTTC. The V gene is TRBV27, the J gene TRBJ1-2; 9 nucleotides line up with TRBD1. The CDR3 contains 17 residues. Germline trimming cut 3 bases from V and 2 bases from J; bases unmatched to any gene: 10. Germline-derived CDR1 and CDR2 are MNHEY and SMNVEV (reference sequence).

The V gene is TRBV2, the J gene TRBJ2-1, with 10 positions matching TRBD1. The V and J ends lost 3 bases and 5 bases, in that order; junction bases with no gene match: 7. This CDR3 comprises 16 residues. The germline V gene encodes CDR1 SNHLY and CDR2 FYNNEI. CDR3 DNA sequence: TGTGCCAGCAGTGACTATACCGGGACAGGGGACAATGAGCAGTTCTTC. This encodes CASSDYTGTGDNEQFF. The complete variable domain, with remaining parts taken from reference TRBV2 and TRBJ2-1, reads EPEVTQTPSHQVTQMGQEVILRCVPISNHLYFYWYRQILGQKVEFLVSFYNNEISEKSEIFDDQFSVERPDGSNFTLKIRSTKLEDSAMYFCASSDYTGTGDNEQFFGPGTRLTVL.

CDR3 in amino acids: CASSLSPENQPQHF. The CDR3 nucleotides read TGTGCCAGCAGTTTATCGCCAGAGAATCAGCCCCAGCATTTT. The chain is built from TRBV28 and TRBJ1-5; no reliable D call. V was clipped by 1 base and J by 4 bases, with 8 bases between them. Germline assignment: CDR1 MDHEN and CDR2 SYDVKM. This CDR3 spans 14 amino acids.

This clone was counted between two and nine times. The rearrangement joins TRBV19 to TRBJ1-2; 10 bases fit TRBD1. This CDR3 contains 13 residues. CDR1 is LNHDA, CDR2 SQIVND, per germline (reference sequence). Losses at the gene ends were 5 bases for V and 6 bases for J; bases not matched to a gene: 3. CDR3 DNA: TGTGCCAGTAGTCCGGGGACAGGGGATGGCTACACCTTC. Encoded protein: CASSPGTGDGYTF.

The gene calls are TRBV25-1 and TRBJ2-6, with D possibly matching TRBD1 (6 bases). The V end lost 3 bases, the J end lost 1 base, and 10 bases lay between the germline ends. The CDR3 sequence is 16 residues long. The germline V gene has CDR1 MGHDK and CDR2 SYGVNS. The CDR3 sequence: CASSDTGISGANVLTF. The CDR3, as DNA: TGTGCCAGCAGTGACACAGGGATTTCTGGGGCCAACGTCCTGACTTTC.

The chain uses TRBV6-5 and TRBJ2-7; no clear D. Germline V gene sequence: CDR1 MNHEY, CDR2 SVGAGI. The CDR3 covers 15 residues. Trimming removed 0 bases from V and 1 base from J, with 10 bases in between. This CDR3 is CASSYSGWESYEQYF. Written as DNA, the CDR3 is TGTGCCAGCAGTTACTCTGGGTGGGAATCCTACGAGCAGTACTTC.

To note about this clone: Other nucleotide sequences from this sample produce the same CDR3. The V and J genes are TRBV10-2 and TRBJ1-5; tentatively, D is TRBD1 (5 bases). Germline values: CDR1 WSHSY, CDR2 SAAADI. V lost 4 bases, J lost 3 bases, and 19 bases lay in between. The CDR3 is 17 amino acids. This CDR3 is CASSGGERTDTNQPQHF. CDR3 bases: TGCGCCAGCAGTGGGGGGGAACGCACGGACACCAATCAGCCCCAGCATTTT.

The rearrangement links TRBV29-1 to TRBJ2-5; TRBD2 matches at 8 bases. CDR3 size: 13 residues. J gave up 7 bases and V 2 bases, and 6 bases lay outside the gene matches. Germline V gene data show CDR1 as SQVTM and CDR2 as ANQGSEA. CDR3: CSVEQAGGGTQYF. As DNA, the CDR3 is TGCAGCGTTGAACAAGCCGGGGGGGGGACCCAGTACTTC. The whole variable domain, filled in from reference TRBV29-1 and TRBJ2-5, reads SAVISQKPSRDICQRGTSLTIQCQVDSQVTMMFWYRQQPGQSLTLIATANQGSEATYESGFVIDKFPISRPNLTFSTLTVSNMSPEDSSIYLCSVEQAGGGTQYFGPGTRLLVL.

The chain couples TRBV27 to TRBJ1-1, with 8 bases identical to TRBD1. Trimming at V came to 3 bases and at J to 4 bases, leaving 7 bases not matched to a gene. Germline V lookup: CDR1 MNHEY, CDR2 SMNVEV (reference sequence). The CDR3 is 15 amino acids. This CDR3 is CASSFRGRGATEAFF. The CDR3 nucleotides are TGTGCCAGCAGTTTCAGGGGGCGCGGGGCCACTGAAGCTTTCTTT.